These 18 T cell receptor beta chains originate from one sample sequenced in a study of early T cells in non-severe SARS-CoV-2 infection. From the 5' RACE reads, TCRdb called clonotypes with MiXCR, one entry per CDR3 protein. Of about 23,000 distinct CDR3 sequences in the sample, 4.5% were seen once. The sequencing input was whole blood. These receptors all stem from an adult who was a healthcare worker with PCR-confirmed SARS-CoV-2 infection or an uninfected control (not recorded which).

The chain carries TRBV28 and TRBJ2-7, with 9 positions matching TRBD1. The ends lost 9 bases at V and 8 bases at J; junction bases unmatched: 14. Germline assignment: CDR1 MDHEN and CDR2 SYDVKM. This CDR3 comprises 14 residues. The CDR3 sequence: CASNQGTGFIKQYF. The CDR3, as DNA: TGTGCCAGTAACCAGGGGACAGGGTTTATAAAGCAGTACTTC.

This clonotype was observed many times. V is TRBV5-1 and J is TRBJ2-7; D is perhaps TRBD1 (6 bases). Germline V lookup: CDR1 SGHRS, CDR2 YFSETQ. The V and J ends lost 4 bases and 4 bases respectively, with 15 bases between them. This CDR3 is built from 14 residues. The chain's CDR3 is CASSLRDNKYEQYF. CDR3 coding DNA: TGCGCCAGCAGCCTCCGGGACAATAAATACGAGCAGTACTTC. Variable domain in full (rest from reference TRBV5-1 and TRBJ2-7): KAGVTQTPRYLIKTRGQQVTLSCSPISGHRSVSWYQQTPGQGLQFLFEYFSETQRNKGNFPGRFSGRQFSNSRSEMNVSTLELGDSALYLCASSLRDNKYEQYFGPGTRLTVT.

This clonotype was seen at least ten times. The chain is built from TRBV30 and TRBJ2-1; 9 nucleotides agree with TRBD2. The CDR3 has 16 amino acids. Germline values: CDR1 GTSNPN, CDR2 SVGIG (reference sequence). Trimming cost V 1 base and J 3 bases; bases outside gene matches: 7. CDR3 residues: CAWSELRAGGYNEQFF. The DNA for the CDR3 is TGTGCCTGGAGTGAACTTAGAGCGGGGGGCTACAATGAGCAGTTCTTC.

This clonotype was detected ten times or more. The chain combines TRBV7-2 with TRBJ1-1; D not certain. Trimming shortened V by 4 bases and J by 7 bases, and 13 bases separated the two germline ends. The CDR3 is made up of 13 amino acids. Germline V lookup: CDR1 SGHTA, CDR2 FQGNSA. The CDR3 DNA reads TGTGCCAGCAGCTCAGTTATCGACGGTGAAGCTTTCTTT. It specifies CASSSVIDGEAFF.

This clonotype is medium-sized (0.01 to 0.1%) by share. The chain employs TRBV4-3 and TRBJ1-3, with 7 bases lining up with TRBD1. The CDR3 extends over 13 amino acids. CDR1 is LGHNA, CDR2 YSLEER, per germline. The junction had 5 bases not matched to a gene; V was cut back by 4 bases and J by 8 bases. The CDR3 region has the DNA TGCGCCAGCAGCCTAAGACAGGGTTACACCATATATTTT. Protein product: CASSLRQGYTIYF.

This clonotype was counted many times. The chain uses TRBV7-6 and TRBJ2-7; D might be TRBD1 (6 bases). The CDR3 covers 15 residues. The V gene's germline CDR1 is SGHVS and CDR2 FNYEAQ. The V gene lost 1 base and the J gene lost 6 bases, with 16 bases spanning the gap. In DNA form, the CDR3 reads TGTGCCAGCAGCTTAGGGGCAGGGGTGGATCCCGAGCAGTACTTC. The encoded protein is CASSLGAGVDPEQYF.

This clonotype was counted many times. J is TRBJ2-3 and V is TRBV18; tentatively, D is TRBD2 (5 bases). Per germline, CDR1 KGHSH and CDR2 LQKENI. V was cut by 6 bases and J by 5 bases, with 12 bases left in between. The CDR3 runs 13 residues. This CDR3 is CASSLGAGDTQYF. CDR3 DNA: TGTGCCAGCTCCCTGGGAGCAGGAGATACGCAGTATTTT. Full variable domain (outside the CDR3, taken from reference TRBV18 and TRBJ2-3): NAGVMQNPRHLVRRRGQEARLRCSPMKGHSHVYWYRQLPEEGLKFMVYLQKENIIDESGMPKERFSAEFPKEGPSILRIQQVVRGDSAAYFCASSLGAGDTQYFGPGTRLTVL.

By frequency in the sample, this clonotype is medium-sized. The rearrangement joins TRBV29-1 to TRBJ1-2; 10 nucleotides align to TRBD1. CDR1 is SQVTM and CDR2 is ANQGSEA in the germline V gene. The CDR3 runs 13 residues. Unmatched junction bases numbered 5, after V lost 6 bases and J lost 4 bases. The CDR3 sequence is CSVGQGGIYGYTF. In nucleotides, the CDR3 is TGCAGCGTCGGACAGGGGGGTATCTATGGCTACACCTTC. Looking up the rest from reference TRBV29-1 and TRBJ1-2 gives the full variable domain: SAVISQKPSRDICQRGTSLTIQCQVDSQVTMMFWYRQQPGQSLTLIATANQGSEATYESGFVIDKFPISRPNLTFSTLTVSNMSPEDSSIYLCSVGQGGIYGYTFGSGTRLTVV.

By sample fraction, this clonotype is medium-sized. This chain links TRBV6-4 with TRBJ2-3; D not resolved. V gave up 3 bases and J gave up 2 bases, with 6 bases separating them. This CDR3 is 13 amino acids long. CDR1 is MRHNA and CDR2 is SNTAGT in the germline V gene. CDR3 DNA: TGTGCCAGCAGTGAGAAGGCCACAGATACGCAGTATTTT. Amino acids: CASSEKATDTQYF.

This chain connects TRBV3-1 to TRBJ2-5; possible D gene TRBD2, 6 bases. Trimming removed 2 bases from V and 3 bases from J, with 10 bases in between. The CDR3 loop spans 14 amino acids. The germline gives CDR1 LGHDT, CDR2 YNNKEL (reference sequence). In DNA form, the CDR3 reads TGTGCCAGCAGCCAAAACGGCGGGGAAGAGACCCAGTACTTC. This sequence encodes CASSQNGGEETQYF.

This clonotype was seen only a few times. The chain uses TRBV29-1 and TRBJ2-5; 9 nucleotides match TRBD1. CDR3 size: 11 residues. Per the germline V gene, CDR1 is SQVTM and CDR2 is ANQGSEA. The CDR3 coding sequence is TGCACGGGACAGGGACAAGAGACCCAGTACTTC. The encoded protein is CTGQGQETQYF.

This clonotype was recorded at least ten times. The chain joins TRBV5-1 to TRBJ1-5, with D uncertain. V lost 4 bases and J lost 0, with 11 bases in between. CDR1 and CDR2 (germline): SGHRS, YFSETQ. The CDR3 extends over 15 amino acids. The CDR3 coding sequence is TGCGCCAGCAGCCCGGCAGGATATAGCAATCAGCCCCAGCATTTT. Translation gives CASSPAGYSNQPQHF.

The rearrangement links TRBV29-1 to TRBJ2-7; 10 nucleotides agree with TRBD1. Trimming removed 4 bases from V and 5 bases from J; junction bases left unmatched: 14. This CDR3 spans 16 amino acids. Germline V gene lookup returns CDR1 SQVTM and CDR2 ANQGSEA. CDR3 amino acids: CSVAWTGGLISHEQYF. The CDR3, as DNA: TGCAGCGTTGCCTGGACAGGGGGTTTAATTTCCCACGAGCAGTACTTC.

The table lists this clonotype with many counts. The chain carries TRBV7-2 and TRBJ2-7, with a weak D call TRBD1 (5 bases). Germline-derived CDR1 and CDR2 are SGHTA and FQGNSA. The CDR3 has 14 residues. V lost 8 bases, J lost 0 bases, and 14 bases lay in between. Here the CDR3 DNA reads TGTGCCAGCGCACAGGTGCTAAGCTCCTACGAGCAGTACTTC. It encodes CASAQVLSSYEQYF. Complete variable domain (other parts from reference TRBV7-2 and TRBJ2-7): GAGVSQSPSNKVTEKGKDVELRCDPISGHTALYWYRQSLGQGLEFLIYFQGNSAPDKSGLPSDRFSAERTGGSVSTLTIQRTQQEDSAVYLCASAQVLSSYEQYFGPGTRLTVT.

This clonotype is medium-sized in the sample. The J gene is TRBJ1-2, the V gene TRBV7-3, with 10 nucleotides matching TRBD1. CDR3 length: 15 residues. Germline V lookup: CDR1 SGHTA, CDR2 FQGTGA. V dropped 8 bases and J dropped 6; count of bases not matched to a gene: 12. CDR3 in amino acids: CASAPGQGPYHGYTF. CDR3 DNA: TGTGCCAGCGCTCCGGGACAGGGGCCATACCATGGCTACACCTTC.

Relative to its sample, this clonotype is medium-sized. The chain has TRBV6-4 and TRBJ2-3, with TRBD2 matching over 9 bases. Germline CDR1 reads MRHNA; CDR2 reads SNTAGT. CDR3 length: 14 amino acids. J lost 2 bases, V lost 4 bases, and 1 base had no gene match. DNA of the CDR3: TGTGCCAGCAGTGGCGGGGGGGCCACAGATACGCAGTATTTT. Its translation is CASSGGGATDTQYF.

V and J are TRBV11-3 and TRBJ2-3; 9 nucleotides align to TRBD2. The CDR3 contains 16 residues. CDR1 and CDR2 from the germline V gene are SGHNT and YENEEA. The J segment lost 3 bases and the V segment lost 0 bases, leaving 4 bases of the junction unmatched. CDR3: CASSLDPAGGTDTQYF. In DNA, the CDR3 is TGTGCCAGCAGCTTAGATCCCGCGGGGGGGACAGATACGCAGTATTTT.

This chain joins TRBV6-6 and TRBJ1-6, with D possibly matching TRBD1 (5 bases). This CDR3 is 15 amino acids long. Germline V gene sequence: CDR1 MNHNY, CDR2 SVGAGI (reference sequence). V gave up 8 bases and J gave up 8 bases, with 19 bases separating them. DNA of the CDR3: TGTGCCAGCTGGAGTAGCCGGGGGAATTATTCACCCCTCCACTTT. Translating gives CASWSSRGNYSPLHF.